This TCR beta chain derives from a study of blood T cell repertoires in COVID-19. Study details: Samples representing acute and convalescent COVID-19 were sourced from the United States, Italy and Spain. PBMCs, B-cell-depleted T cells, or T cells were the source of the cDNA or gDNA that made up the material.

In the authors' workflow: How many nucleated cells were present was estimated from reference gene primer amplification. TCRdb's copy holds only in-frame clones and misses some; the assay was immunoSEQ multiplex PCR. From that table come the V and J calls and clone size; the DNA was used to work out D and trimming. Of 300,000 or so clones in the sample, approximately 87% are singletons; the top ten hold under 3%. Those enrolled in Seattle joined during active infection and were followed longitudinally afterward. The TCR originated in a woman aged 30 to 39 with COVID-19, enrolled during active disease. Sequencing was done on a sample of peripheral blood.

In DNA form, the CDR3 reads TGTGCCAGCAGCTTAACAGTGGCCTGGGTCGGCGAGCAGTTCTTC. It yields the protein CASSLTVAWVGEQFF. V is TRBV7-9 and J is TRBJ2-1; D not resolved. Germline CDR1 SEHNR, CDR2 FQNEAQ (reference sequence). This CDR3 has 15 amino acids. V lost 2 bases, J lost 10 bases, and 18 bases lay in between.